This entry lists 7 T cell receptor beta chains sequenced from one sample in a study of blood T cell repertoires in COVID-19 (dated by TCRdb to between 2020 and 2021). The protocol used for the library was the immunoSEQ multiplex PCR assay. As stored in TCRdb, this immuneACCESS dataset retains in-frame rearrangements with V and J assigned. A fraction of the clones does not appear; measured against another copy, unresolved V genes explain less than half of the discrepancy, and the remainder lacks a known reason. In all, the sample holds 30,000 or so clones, and 65% to 70% of those were seen once. Around 16% of the sample comes from the top ten. The specimen was peripheral blood. Receptors originate from a human donor in a cohort sampled during active COVID-19.

The chain combines TRBV6-5 with TRBJ2-1; 14 nucleotides agree with TRBD2. The CDR3 runs 16 residues. V gave up 4 bases and J gave up 6 bases; unmatched junction bases: 5. Germline V gives CDR1 MNHEY, CDR2 SVGAGI. CDR3 sequence (DNA): TGTGCCAGCAGTTCCGTGGGACTAGCGGGAGCCAATGAGCAGTTCTTC. This codes for CASSSVGLAGANEQFF.

The chain links TRBV2 to TRBJ2-2, with TRBD2 matching 7 bases. V shed 11 bases, J shed 1 base, and the junction held 7 bases outside the gene matches. The germline V gene encodes CDR1 SNHLY and CDR2 FYNNEI. The CDR3 sequence is 14 residues long. This CDR3 reads CAGRGGGNTGELFF. Written as DNA, the CDR3 is TGTGCCGGGCGAGGCGGGGGGAACACCGGGGAGCTGTTTTTT.

This clone occurred once. The chain uses TRBV27 and TRBJ2-7; 10 bases line up with TRBD1. Looked up from germline, CDR1 is MNHEY and CDR2 is SMNVEV (reference sequence). This CDR3 is built from 15 residues. Losses at the gene ends were 5 bases for V and 2 bases for J; bases not matched to a gene: 6. As DNA, the CDR3 is TGTGCCAGCAGTCTAGACAGGGGGCGTCCCTACGAGCAGTACTTC. Translated, it gives CASSLDRGRPYEQYF.

The J gene is TRBJ2-2, the V gene TRBV7-8; D is ambiguous. Trimming pared 5 bases from V and 16 bases from J, leaving 17 bases between. The CDR3 is 12 amino acids. Germline V gene data show CDR1 as SGHVS and CDR2 as FQNEAQ. CDR3 bases: TGTGCCAGCAGCGCCTCCCCCGGGTCGTGGTTTTTT. Translating it yields CASSASPGSWFF.

This clone was observed a handful of times. The chain carries TRBV25-1 and TRBJ1-1; D remains unclear. The CDR3 runs to 12 residues. Germline CDR1 is MGHDK and CDR2 is SYGVNS. The V end lost 7 bases, the J end lost 7 bases, and 13 bases lay between the germline ends. CDR3 residues: CASMGTDVEAFF. The CDR3 nucleotides are TGTGCCAGCATGGGCACAGACGTTGAAGCTTTCTTT. Full variable domain (missing parts from reference TRBV25-1 and TRBJ1-1): EADIYQTPRYLVIGTGKKITLECSQTMGHDKMYWYQQDPGMELHLIHYSYGVNSTEKGDLSSESTVSRIRTEHFPLTLESARPSHTSQYLCASMGTDVEAFFGQGTRLTVV.

This chain links TRBV30 with TRBJ2-3; 11 positions match TRBD2. The germline V gene has CDR1 GTSNPN and CDR2 SVGIG (reference sequence). Trimming removed 0 bases from V and 3 bases from J; junction bases left unmatched: 8. The CDR3 has 17 amino acids. In DNA, the CDR3 is TGTGCCTGGAGTGTACGGGCTAGCGGGGGGTGGACAGATACGCAGTATTTT. It is translated as CAWSVRASGGWTDTQYF.

This clone occurred a few times. The rearrangement joins TRBV28 to TRBJ1-5; TRBD1 is a possible D gene (6 bases). V lost 8 bases and J 5 bases, leaving 16 bases between the germline ends. CDR1 is MDHEN and CDR2 is SYDVKM in the germline V gene. This CDR3 is built from 14 residues. For the CDR3, the DNA is TGTGCCAGCCAACTTGGCAGGGGTTATCAGCCCCAGCATTTT. Its protein is CASQLGRGYQPQHF.